This TCR beta chain is drawn from a study of shared clonotypes between healthy human individuals. Method: immunoSEQ multiplex PCR; TCRdb's copy keeps in-frame clones and lacks some. The sample lists about 980,000 clones, less than 85% seen once, with nearly 1.5% in the top ten. Study results and limitations: Incompleteness in sorted-subset sequencing, despite large depth, was shown by rarefaction. Clonotype sharing levels among donors were expected to vary with sequencing depth. Donor scarcity curtailed the genetic and exposure-history diversity represented herein.

As regards this clone: No antigen is known for it.

The trim removed 1 base at V and 7 bases at J, leaving 3 bases unmatched. This CDR3 is built from 13 residues. Germline-derived CDR1 and CDR2 are SGHDT and YYEEEE. The TCR originated in a man aged 18 to 35 in good health. The rearrangement uses TRBV5-6 and TRBJ2-5, with 8 nucleotides matching TRBD1. Sequenced sample: memory CD4+ T cells sorted from blood. Subset specified: CD45RA-negative fraction. CDR3 coding DNA: TGTGCCAGCAGCTTGAGGACAGGGAGGACCCAGTACTTC. This codes for CASSLRTGRTQYF. Full variable domain (rest looked up from reference TRBV5-6 and TRBJ2-5): DAGVTQSPTHLIKTRGQQVTLRCSPKSGHDTVSWYQQALGQGPQFIFQYYEEEERQRGNFPDRFSGHQFPNYSSELNVNALLLGDSALYLCASSLRTGRTQYFGPGTRLLVL.